This TCR beta chain was captured by sequencing in a study of PD-L1 blockade in urothelial cancer listed by TCRdb under 2017. With respect to the entire study: Therapy was started in about 2014 for all patients, and atezolizumab 1,200 mg was administered intravenously every 3 weeks. Pretreatment blood TCR-seq was available for about 27 patients, at least one posttreatment blood collection was obtained for 25 or so patients, and tumor TCR-seq was available for 25 or so patients. Blood samples were analyzed 3 weeks after the start of treatment (second dose) and 6 weeks after the start of treatment. Blood samples gave median yields of approximately 130,000 T cells and some 80,000 unique TCRs, along with a median clonality of around 0.08. Durable clinical benefit meant progression-free survival longer than 6 months, and TCR features were also tested against progression-free and overall survival. The study, an exploratory multi-omic analysis, examined somatic, immune and clinical correlates of response to PD-L1 blockade with atezolizumab in urothelial cancer. Patients had an ECOG performance status of 0 or 1 and had received between 0 and 3 prior chemotherapy regimens. Pretreatment tumor samples and matched peripheral blood, collected serially before and after atezolizumab treatment, underwent TCR sequencing. In the same patients who had TCR sequencing, pretreatment tumors also underwent whole exome sequencing and RNA sequencing. About nine tenths of the roughly 30 patients were males with bladder-origin urothelial cancer, and about 60% of the roughly 29 reported a prior smoking history. Roughly 10 patients reached durable clinical benefit, while some 19 patients did not. Overall results and qualifications from the work: At 3 weeks after the start of treatment, tumor-associated TCR clones in peripheral blood had expanded more in patients with durable benefit (n ≈ 22, p = 0.022). Improved progression-free and overall survival was found to be associated with pretreatment peripheral blood TCR clonality below the median. Because the sample size was small (n of about 29) and many exploratory analyses were performed, the results are intended to be hypothesis-generating.

A cohort of approximately 31 patients with locally advanced or metastatic urothelial carcinoma, treated at Memorial Sloan Kettering on a trial protocol, was included. Peripheral blood mononuclear cells were collected from each patient pretreatment and during treatment, giving between 1 and 8 total time points per patient. The Qiagen DNeasy Blood extraction kit was used to purify genomic DNA from total PBMCs and tumor samples. PBMCs were collected pretreatment and during treatment and were isolated and stored as previously described. Each PCR received spiked-in synthetic TCR analog templates so that absolute template abundance could be estimated from read counts. The immunoSEQ assay used bias-controlled V and J gene primers to amplify TCRbeta CDR3 regions from genomic DNA. Sequencing of rearranged TCRbeta segments was done at approximately 20X coverage. Under the source paper's analysis protocol: Clustering was used to correct sequencing errors, and CDR3s were annotated against IMGT to assign V, D and J genes. Downstream analyses used only productive TCRbeta rearrangements, leaving out any out-of-frame or stop-codon sequences. Clonality was calculated as one minus the Shannon entropy normalized by the log of the number of unique productive sequences. Fisher's exact test with Benjamini-Hochberg correction, using a cutoff of adjusted p below 0.01, was how clones that differed between time points or between blood and tumor were identified. TCRdb holds this immuneACCESS table with in-frame rearrangements only. Some clones are missing; in checked studies, unresolved V genes explain under half, and the rest has no known cause. From that table come the V and J calls and clone size; the DNA was used to work out D and trimming. The sample profile shows about 51,000 clones; approximately 84% of them were found once. The ten biggest clones cover around 15% of the sample.

Points on this clone: Its antigen remains undetermined. No much larger clone exists at a distance of one base, and base qualities are not known.

Including the terminal cysteine and phenylalanine, the CDR3 comprises 15 residues. The only DNA kept is the CDR3, 45 bases in frame from the first base. CDR1 SEHNR and CDR2 FQNEAQ were looked up in the germline V gene (reference sequence). V trim: 5 bases; J trim: 7 bases; unmatched bases: 4. The sequence is built from TRBV7-9 and TRBJ2-6, and 11 junctional nucleotides match TRBD2. The sequencing here drew on PBMCs, taken around atezolizumab (anti-PD-L1) treatment. The sequence came from a man between 60 and 70 years old with urothelial cancer. The CDR3 protein sequence reads: CASSKTSGTANVLTF. The DNA sequence reads TGTGCCAGCAGCAAGACTAGCGGGACAGCCAACGTCCTGACTTTC.